This entry lists 21 T cell receptor beta chains sequenced from one sample in a study of neurological immune-mediated disorders. TCRdb independently ran MiXCR on the 5' RACE reads; one entry per CDR3 protein. This table holds 90,000 to 100,000 distinct CDR3 sequences, 3.5% found once. Sequenced material: PBMCs. The receptors were gathered from a woman aged 18 to 35 with multiple sclerosis.

This clonotype came up many times. This rearrangement joins TRBV15 to TRBJ1-5; D uncertain. The germline V gene encodes CDR1 LNHNV and CDR2 YYDKDF (reference sequence). V was shortened by 4 bases and J by 2 bases, with 9 bases between the two germline ends. This CDR3 region has 14 residues. This chain's CDR3 is CATSIDHGNQPQHF. As DNA, the CDR3 is TGTGCCACCAGCATCGATCACGGCAATCAGCCCCAGCATTTT.

CDR3 amino acids: CASITTGSDTQYF. CDR3 coding DNA: TGTGCCAGCATTACGACAGGGTCAGATACGCAGTATTTT. The V gene is TRBV6-1, the J gene TRBJ2-3, with 7 bases that match TRBD1. This CDR3 is 13 amino acids long. Germline lookup yields CDR1 MNHNS and CDR2 SASEGT. Germline trimming cut 7 bases from V and 4 bases from J; bases unmatched to any gene: 5.

In its sample, this clonotype was seen many times. This sequence joins TRBV5-1 and TRBJ1-1, with TRBD1 matching 8 bases. This CDR3 comprises 14 residues. The germline V gene has CDR1 SGHRS and CDR2 YFSETQ. V lost 3 bases and J lost 2; bases outside the gene matches: 3. CDR3 nucleotide sequence: TGCGCCAGCAGCTCGACAGGGGTAAACACTGAAGCTTTCTTT. Residues: CASSSTGVNTEAFF. Looking up the rest from reference TRBV5-1 and TRBJ1-1 gives the full variable domain: KAGVTQTPRYLIKTRGQQVTLSCSPISGHRSVSWYQQTPGQGLQFLFEYFSETQRNKGNFPGRFSGRQFSNSRSEMNVSTLELGDSALYLCASSSTGVNTEAFFGQGTRLTVV.

At least ten counts were recorded for this clonotype. The V and J genes are TRBV20-1 and TRBJ1-6; D remains unclear. V lost 0 bases to trimming and J lost 4 bases, with 7 bases between them. The CDR3 length is 14 residues. Germline CDR1 reads DFQATT; CDR2 reads SNEGSKA (reference sequence). CDR3 bases: TGCAGTGCTAGAGATCTGAGATATAATTCACCCCTCCACTTT. It specifies CSARDLRYNSPLHF.

This clonotype was observed at least ten times. CDR3 protein: CSVVTDRELYGYTF. In DNA form, the CDR3 reads TGCAGCGTTGTTACAGACAGGGAACTTTATGGCTACACCTTC. The chain has TRBV29-1 and TRBJ1-2; TRBD1 matches 7 bases. Germline values: CDR1 SQVTM, CDR2 ANQGSEA. This CDR3 is 14 amino acids long. The junction had 10 bases not matched to a gene; V was cut back by 4 bases and J by 5 bases. The full variable domain, in which reference TRBV29-1 and TRBJ1-2 provide the parts outside the CDR3, is SAVISQKPSRDICQRGTSLTIQCQVDSQVTMMFWYRQQPGQSLTLIATANQGSEATYESGFVIDKFPISRPNLTFSTLTVSNMSPEDSSIYLCSVVTDRELYGYTFGSGTRLTVV.

This clonotype was seen repeatedly, ten times or more. The DNA of the CDR3 is TGTGCCATCAAAGGGGCACAGGGGAGCGACCACCGGGGTGAGCAGTTCTTC. Protein: CAIKGAQGSDHRGEQFF. The gene calls are TRBV10-3 and TRBJ2-1; 7 bases agree with TRBD1. This CDR3 contains 17 residues. V lost 7 bases and J lost 9; bases outside the gene matches: 21. Per the germline V gene, CDR1 is ENHRY and CDR2 is SYGVKD.

This clonotype was observed a handful of times. One end of the junction is discordant with germline, which a read error may explain. CDR3 DNA sequence: TGTGCCAGCAGTTTAGCCACAGACAGGCCTAATAAGACCCAGAATTTT. It encodes CASSLATDRPNKTQNF. The chain uses TRBV28 and TRBJ1-5, with a weak D call TRBD1 (6 bases). The CDR3 contains 16 residues. In germline, CDR1 is MDHEN, CDR2 SYDVKM. The full variable domain, rest sourced from reference TRBV28 and TRBJ1-5, is DVKVTQSSRYLVKRTGEKVFLECVQDMDHENMFWYRQDPGLGLRLIYFSYDVKMKEKGDIPEGYSVSREKKERFSLILESASTNQTSMYLCASSLATDRPNKTQNFGDGTRLSIL.

There are many counts of this clonotype. The chain joins TRBV7-6 to TRBJ2-1; 8 nucleotides line up with TRBD1. Germline V gene sequence: CDR1 SGHVS, CDR2 FNYEAQ. The CDR3 is 16 amino acids. V shed 5 bases and J 0 bases; nucleotides not matched to a gene: 6. The CDR3 region has the DNA TGTGCCAGCAGCCCCCAGGGACAGGCCTCCTACAATGAGCAGTTCTTC. It specifies CASSPQGQASYNEQFF.

V and J are TRBV29-1 and TRBJ1-2; D uncertain. From germline, CDR1 is SQVTM and CDR2 ANQGSEA. The CDR3 runs to 14 residues. The germline V and J ends were trimmed by 4 bases and 0 bases, with 12 bases remaining between them. As DNA, the CDR3 is TGCAGCGTTGCGAAACGGCTAGCTAACTATGGCTACACCTTC. Its protein product is CSVAKRLANYGYTF. Complete variable domain (other parts from reference TRBV29-1 and TRBJ1-2): SAVISQKPSRDICQRGTSLTIQCQVDSQVTMMFWYRQQPGQSLTLIATANQGSEATYESGFVIDKFPISRPNLTFSTLTVSNMSPEDSSIYLCSVAKRLANYGYTFGSGTRLTVV.

This clonotype appeared many times. The chain is built from TRBV20-1 and TRBJ2-5; D not certain. Germline V gene sequence: CDR1 DFQATT, CDR2 SNEGSKA (reference sequence). This CDR3 region has 14 residues. The germline V and J ends were trimmed by 4 bases and 5 bases, with 17 bases remaining between them. CDR3 nucleotides: TGCAGTGCTATCACACAGTTGCTTAAGGAGACCCAGTACTTC. Its translation: CSAITQLLKETQYF.

This clonotype appeared many times. The chain recombines TRBV5-1 with TRBJ2-3, with D possibly being TRBD2 (6 bases). Germline CDR1 SGHRS, CDR2 YFSETQ. V lost 1 base and J 2 bases, leaving 11 bases between the germline ends. The CDR3 totals 15 residues. CDR3 in amino acids: CASSLNGGITDTQYF. The CDR3 nucleotides read TGCGCCAGCAGCTTGAATGGGGGGATCACAGATACGCAGTATTTT. Full variable domain (rest looked up from reference TRBV5-1 and TRBJ2-3): KAGVTQTPRYLIKTRGQQVTLSCSPISGHRSVSWYQQTPGQGLQFLFEYFSETQRNKGNFPGRFSGRQFSNSRSEMNVSTLELGDSALYLCASSLNGGITDTQYFGPGTRLTVL.

Many counts were recorded for this clonotype. V is TRBV4-1 and J is TRBJ1-3; D perhaps matches TRBD1 (5 bases). Germline V gene lookup returns CDR1 MGHRA and CDR2 YSYEKL. With 2 bases removed from V and 4 bases from J, the gap between germline ends came to 12 bases. CDR3 length: 15 residues. CDR3: CASSQHRDVGNTIYF. CDR3 DNA sequence: TGCGCCAGCAGCCAACACCGGGACGTCGGAAACACCATATATTTT.

This clonotype was seen ten or more times. The V and J genes are TRBV6-1 and TRBJ1-5; the match to TRBD1 covers 10 bases. The germline V gene encodes CDR1 MNHNS and CDR2 SASEGT. J gave up 6 bases and V 3 bases, and 8 bases lay outside the gene matches. The CDR3 extends over 16 amino acids. For the CDR3, the DNA is TGTGCCAGCAGTGACCTAGACAGGGGGCCTGGTCAGCCCCAGCATTTT. This gives the protein CASSDLDRGPGQPQHF.

The CDR3 reads CATSMVPGESGNTIYF. The CDR3 DNA reads as TGTGCCACCAGCATGGTCCCAGGGGAATCTGGAAACACCATATATTTT. The chain employs TRBV15 and TRBJ1-3; D is possibly TRBD1 (6 bases). V dropped 4 bases and J dropped 1 base, with 14 bases sitting between them. This CDR3 comprises 16 residues. CDR1 LNHNV and CDR2 YYDKDF come from the germline V gene (reference sequence). Looking up the rest from reference TRBV15 and TRBJ1-3 gives the full variable domain: DAMVIQNPRYQVTQFGKPVTLSCSQTLNHNVMYWYQQKSSQAPKLLFHYYDKDFNNEADTPDNFQSRRPNTSFCFLDIRSPGLGDTAMYLCATSMVPGESGNTIYFGEGSWLTVV.

V usage is TRBV12-3 or TRBV12-4 and J usage is TRBJ1-5; D ambiguous. Trimming shortened V by 5 bases and J by 2 bases, and 1 base separated the two germline ends. CDR3 size: 11 residues. This CDR3 reads CASSRNQPQHF. The CDR3 DNA reads TGTGCCAGCAGTCGCAATCAGCCCCAGCATTTT.

This clonotype was counted at least ten times. The gene calls are TRBV13 and TRBJ2-7; D assignment may be TRBD1 or TRBD2 (5 bases each). The V gene lost 3 bases and the J gene lost 0 bases, with 12 bases spanning the gap. Germline CDR1 PRHDT, CDR2 FYEKMQ (reference sequence). The CDR3 consists of 15 residues. The CDR3 reads CASSFQGEGSYEQYF. CDR3 coding DNA: TGTGCCAGCAGCTTCCAGGGAGAGGGCTCCTACGAGCAGTACTTC.

In its sample, this clonotype was seen many times. The chain joins TRBV12-3 or TRBV12-4 to TRBJ1-1; 7 positions match TRBD1. Trimming took 6 bases from V and 10 from J; bases not matched to a gene: 11. The CDR3 consists of 13 residues. The CDR3 protein is CASSTKGAWGAFF. The CDR3 coding sequence is TGTGCCAGCAGCACCAAGGGGGCTTGGGGAGCTTTCTTT.

In this sample, this clonotype turned up many times. The chain recombines TRBV20-1 with TRBJ1-5; 7 bases fit TRBD1. Trimming cost V 4 bases and J 4 bases; bases outside gene matches: 10. The CDR3 length is 15 residues. CDR1 and CDR2 from the germline V gene are DFQATT and SNEGSKA (reference sequence). CDR3 sequence (DNA): TGCAGTGCTACCGATCCGACAGGGCCGAATCAGCCCCAGCATTTT. This encodes CSATDPTGPNQPQHF.

There are many counts of this clonotype. This chain uses TRBV14 with TRBJ2-7, with D uncertain. Germline V gives CDR1 SGHDN, CDR2 FVKESK. V was cut by 0 bases and J by 2 bases, with 2 bases left in between. The CDR3 runs 12 residues. The CDR3 sequence is CASSQDAYEQYF. The DNA for the CDR3 is TGTGCCAGCAGCCAAGATGCCTACGAGCAGTACTTC.

There are many counts of this clonotype. The V call is TRBV29-1, the J call TRBJ1-2; D gene uncertain. This CDR3 comprises 14 residues. The germline V gene encodes CDR1 SQVTM and CDR2 ANQGSEA. The V end lost 2 bases, the J end lost 5 bases, and 15 bases lay between the germline ends. CDR3 coding DNA: TGCAGCGTTGAAACACCGGGATTGGGGTATGGCTACACCTTC. It yields the protein CSVETPGLGYGYTF.

Ten or more counts support this clonotype. The chain joins TRBV6-1 to TRBJ2-7; the D is unclear. V was shortened by 6 bases and J by 3 bases, with 15 bases between the two germline ends. In germline, CDR1 is MNHNS, CDR2 SASEGT. This CDR3 region has 14 residues. CDR3 bases: TGTGCCAGCAGCGGTAGGGCGAATGTCTACGAGCAGTACTTC. It is translated as CASSGRANVYEQYF.